This T cell receptor (beta chain) stems from a study of blood T cell repertoires in COVID-19. For the study at large: Sample material is recorded as cDNA or gDNA derived from T cells, B-cell-depleted T cells, or PBMCs.

Some clones are missing from TCRdb's copy, which holds only in-frame ones; the method was immunoSEQ multiplex PCR. The sample includes about 56,000 clones, around four fifths seen only once; the top ten take 10% to 15%. Germline CDR1 is SGHVS and CDR2 is FQNEAQ. This CDR3 region has 15 residues. The ends lost 7 bases at V and 4 bases at J; junction bases unmatched: 7. The sample comprised peripheral blood. This chain joins TRBV7-8 and TRBJ2-2, with 9 bases lining up with TRBD1. The TCR originated in a woman older than 75 with acute or convalescent COVID-19. The CDR3 DNA sequence: TGTGCCAGCACCGATCGACAGGGGGTCACCGGGGAGCTGTTTTTT. Protein sequence: CASTDRQGVTGELFF.